One and the same sample provided the 12 T cell receptor beta chains below, sequenced in a study of blood T cell repertoires in COVID-19. The protocol was immunoSEQ multiplex PCR, while the TCRdb copy is restricted to in-frame clones and leaves out a portion. The sample holds about 430,000 clones, approximately 90% seen once. The sequenced sample was peripheral blood. All receptors derive from a man between 18 and 35 years old with COVID-19, enrolled during active disease.

The rearrangement links TRBV11-3 to TRBJ2-1; 12 nucleotides match TRBD2. The CDR3 has 19 residues. Trimming removed 5 bases from V and 8 bases from J; junction bases left unmatched: 19. Per germline, CDR1 SGHNT and CDR2 YENEEA. This CDR3 is CASSPRRGTSGRLGDEQFF. The DNA of the CDR3 is TGTGCCAGCAGCCCCAGGCGAGGTACTAGCGGGAGGCTGGGCGATGAGCAGTTCTTC.

The chain joins TRBV15 to TRBJ2-7; 9 nucleotides match TRBD2. CDR1 is LNHNV, CDR2 YYDKDF, per germline (reference sequence). Germline trimming cut 0 bases from V and 6 bases from J; bases unmatched to any gene: 15. This CDR3 region has 18 residues. CDR3 region: CATSRDPFWLAGRVEQYF. Here the CDR3 DNA reads TGTGCCACCAGCAGAGATCCGTTTTGGCTAGCGGGAAGGGTCGAGCAGTACTTC.

This clone was observed a few times. The CDR3 DNA reads TGTGCCAGCTCACCAGAGGTCGGGGATAGGGGCTACACCTTC. Residues: CASSPEVGDRGYTF. J is TRBJ1-2 and V is TRBV18; D gene ambiguous. This CDR3 comprises 14 residues. Trimming cost V 2 bases and J 8 bases, with 15 bases left between them. Germline V CDR1 and CDR2: KGHSH, LQKENI.

This rearrangement joins TRBV6-5 to TRBJ2-1; 9 bases map to TRBD2. V dropped 0 bases and J dropped 6; count of bases not matched to a gene: 3. The CDR3 contains 15 residues. CDR1 is MNHEY and CDR2 is SVGAGI in the germline V gene. The chain's CDR3 is CASSYSASGTNEQFF. The CDR3 nucleotides are TGTGCCAGCAGTTACTCGGCTAGCGGGACCAATGAGCAGTTCTTC.

This clone was found once. CDR3 loop: CASSKLAGGGELFF. The CDR3 coding sequence is TGTGCCAGTAGTAAACTAGCGGGGGGCGGGGAGCTGTTTTTT. The chain uses TRBV19 and TRBJ2-2, with TRBD2 matching over 12 bases. V shed 4 bases, J shed 7 bases, and the junction held 1 base outside the gene matches. CDR1 is LNHDA, CDR2 SQIVND, per germline (reference sequence). The CDR3 consists of 14 residues.

The rearrangement uses TRBV27 and TRBJ1-5, with D tentatively TRBD1 (6 bases). The CDR3 spans 14 residues. CDR1 MNHEY and CDR2 SMNVEV come from the germline V gene (reference sequence). V lost 6 bases and J 4 bases, leaving 13 bases between the germline ends. The CDR3 DNA reads TGTGCCAGCAGGCCCCGGGACACTAATCAGCCCCAGCATTTT. Its translation: CASRPRDTNQPQHF.

The V gene is TRBV2, the J gene TRBJ2-7, with no clear D. The CDR3 runs to 11 residues. Looked up from germline, CDR1 is SNHLY and CDR2 is FYNNEI. V lost 9 bases and J lost 3, with 9 bases in between. The CDR3 bases are TGTGCCAGTCAGGTACGCTACGAGCAGTACTTC. Residues: CASQVRYEQYF.

The J gene is TRBJ2-1, the V gene TRBV6-5, with 10 bases that match TRBD1. The V gene's germline CDR1 is MNHEY and CDR2 SVGAGI. This CDR3 spans 15 amino acids. Trimming at V came to 8 bases and at J to 8 bases, leaving 12 bases not matched to a gene. The CDR3 spells CASLQGGQGVDEQFF. CDR3 in DNA: TGTGCCAGCCTCCAAGGAGGACAGGGGGTCGATGAGCAGTTCTTC.

This chain joins TRBV19 and TRBJ2-5; the D gene is possibly TRBD1 (8 bases). CDR3 length: 13 residues. Germline V lookup: CDR1 LNHDA, CDR2 SQIVND (reference sequence). V was clipped by 8 bases and J by 5 bases, with 15 bases between them. The CDR3, as DNA: TGTGCCAGTGGAGAACAGGGGGGGGAGACCCAGTACTTC. It codes for CASGEQGGETQYF.

The chain recombines TRBV3-1 (or the pseudogene TRBV3-2) with TRBJ2-7; 11 nucleotides align to TRBD2. Germline loops: CDR1 LGHDT, CDR2 YNNKEL (reference sequence). The CDR3 is 15 amino acids. J gave up 4 bases and V 4 bases, and 6 bases lay outside the gene matches. The CDR3 here is CASSRGTSGFYEQYF. The CDR3 region has the DNA TGTGCCAGCAGCCGAGGGACTAGCGGATTTTACGAGCAGTACTTC.

J is TRBJ2-3 and V is TRBV5-4; 8 positions agree with TRBD2. The length of the CDR3 is 17 residues. The germline V gene has CDR1 SGHNT and CDR2 YYREEE (reference sequence). The V segment lost 4 bases and the J segment 5 bases; nucleotides outside the gene matches: 15. The CDR3 DNA follows: TGTGCCAGCAGCCCCCGGGGAGCGGGAGATCGTAAAGATACGCAGTATTTT. This translates into CASSPRGAGDRKDTQYF.

V gene TRBV2 combines with J gene TRBJ2-2, with a tentative D call TRBD2 (5 bases). The CDR3 is made up of 15 amino acids. The germline gives CDR1 SNHLY, CDR2 FYNNEI. With 2 bases removed from V and 4 bases from J, the gap between germline ends came to 11 bases. In DNA, the CDR3 is TGTGCCAGCAGTGAACGGTCAGCGGCCACCGGGGAGCTGTTTTTT. It translates to CASSERSAATGELFF.